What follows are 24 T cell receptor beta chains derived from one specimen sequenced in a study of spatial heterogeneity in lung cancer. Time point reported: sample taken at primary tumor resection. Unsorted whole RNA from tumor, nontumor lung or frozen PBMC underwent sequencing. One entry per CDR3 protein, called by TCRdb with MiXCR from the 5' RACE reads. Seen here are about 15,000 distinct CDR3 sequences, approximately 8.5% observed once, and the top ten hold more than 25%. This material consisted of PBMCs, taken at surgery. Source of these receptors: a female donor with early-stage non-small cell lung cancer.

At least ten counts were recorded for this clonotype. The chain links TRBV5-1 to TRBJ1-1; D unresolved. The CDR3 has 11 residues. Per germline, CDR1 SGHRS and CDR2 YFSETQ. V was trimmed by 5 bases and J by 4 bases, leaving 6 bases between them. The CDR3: CASSHSTEAFF. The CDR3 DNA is TGCGCCAGCAGTCACAGCACTGAAGCTTTCTTT.

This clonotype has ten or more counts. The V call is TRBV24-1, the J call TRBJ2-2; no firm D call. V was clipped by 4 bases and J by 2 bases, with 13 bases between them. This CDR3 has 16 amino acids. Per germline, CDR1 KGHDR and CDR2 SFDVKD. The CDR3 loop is CATSDPAGENTGELFF. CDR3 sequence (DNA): TGTGCCACCAGTGACCCCGCAGGAGAAAACACCGGGGAGCTGTTTTTT.

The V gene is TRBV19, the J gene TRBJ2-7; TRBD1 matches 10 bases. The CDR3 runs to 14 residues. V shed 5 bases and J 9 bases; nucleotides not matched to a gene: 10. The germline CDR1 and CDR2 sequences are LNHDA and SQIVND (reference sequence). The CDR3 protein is CASSGGQGITGQYF. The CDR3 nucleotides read TGTGCCAGTAGTGGGGGACAGGGGATTACGGGGCAGTACTTC.

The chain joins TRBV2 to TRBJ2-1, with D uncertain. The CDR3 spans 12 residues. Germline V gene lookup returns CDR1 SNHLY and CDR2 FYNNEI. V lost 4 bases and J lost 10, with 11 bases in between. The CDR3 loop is CASSVMEGEQFF. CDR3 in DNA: TGTGCCAGCAGTGTCATGGAAGGGGAGCAGTTCTTC.

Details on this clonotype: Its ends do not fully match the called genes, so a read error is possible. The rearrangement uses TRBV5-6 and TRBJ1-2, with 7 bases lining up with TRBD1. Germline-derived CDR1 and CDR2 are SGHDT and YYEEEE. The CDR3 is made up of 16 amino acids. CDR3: CASSPRQTGPRDGYAF. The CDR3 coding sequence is TGTGCCAGCAGCCCCCGACAGACAGGGCCAAGGGACGGCTACGCCTTC.

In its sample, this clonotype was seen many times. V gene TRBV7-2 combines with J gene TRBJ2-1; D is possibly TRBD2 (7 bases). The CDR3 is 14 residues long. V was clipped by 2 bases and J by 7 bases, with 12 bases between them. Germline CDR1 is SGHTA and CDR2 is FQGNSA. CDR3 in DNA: TGTGCCAGCAGCTTAATGGGGGGGCCTAATGAGCAGTTCTTC. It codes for CASSLMGGPNEQFF.

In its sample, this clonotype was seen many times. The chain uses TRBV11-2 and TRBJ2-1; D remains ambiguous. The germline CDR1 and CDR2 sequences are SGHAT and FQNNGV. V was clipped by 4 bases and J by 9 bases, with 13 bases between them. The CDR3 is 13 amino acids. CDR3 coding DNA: TGTGCCAGCAGCTCCCGCCGTGCGCTTGAGCAGTTCTTC. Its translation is CASSSRRALEQFF.

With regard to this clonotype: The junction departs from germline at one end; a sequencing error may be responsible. The DNA for the CDR3 is TGTGCCAACAGCTTGGGACAGGGGGATGGCTACACCTTC. Translating gives CANSLGQGDGYTF. The chain couples TRBV7-3 to TRBJ1-2, with TRBD1 matching over 11 bases. The germline V gene has CDR1 SGHTA and CDR2 FQGTGA. This CDR3 spans 13 amino acids.

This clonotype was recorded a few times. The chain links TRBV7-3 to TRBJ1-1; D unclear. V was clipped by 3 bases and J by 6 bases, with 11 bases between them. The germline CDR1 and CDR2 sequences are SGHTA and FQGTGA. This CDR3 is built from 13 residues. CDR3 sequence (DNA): TGTGCCAGCAGCTTGGGTATGGGTTCTGAAGCTTTCTTT. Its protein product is CASSLGMGSEAFF.

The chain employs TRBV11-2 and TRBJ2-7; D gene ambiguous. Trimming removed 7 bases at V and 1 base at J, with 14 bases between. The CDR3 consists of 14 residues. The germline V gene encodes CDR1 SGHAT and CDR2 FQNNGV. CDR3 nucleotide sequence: TGTGCCAGCACCCTCGCCCGGTATTCCTACGAGCAGTACTTC. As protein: CASTLARYSYEQYF.

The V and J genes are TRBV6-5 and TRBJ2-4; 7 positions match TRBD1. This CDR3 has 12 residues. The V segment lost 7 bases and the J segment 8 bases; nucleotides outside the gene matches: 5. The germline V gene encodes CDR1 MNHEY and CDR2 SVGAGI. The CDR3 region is CASTPGGDIQYF. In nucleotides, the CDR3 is TGTGCCAGCACCCCAGGGGGTGACATTCAGTACTTC.

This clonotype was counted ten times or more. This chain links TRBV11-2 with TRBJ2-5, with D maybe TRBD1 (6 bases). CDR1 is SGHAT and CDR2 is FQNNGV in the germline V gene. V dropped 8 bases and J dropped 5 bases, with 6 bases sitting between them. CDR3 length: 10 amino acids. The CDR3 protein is CASQGETQYF. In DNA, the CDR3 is TGTGCCAGCCAGGGGGAGACCCAGTACTTC. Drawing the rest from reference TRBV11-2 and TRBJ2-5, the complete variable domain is EAGVAQSPRYKIIEKRQSVAFWCNPISGHATLYWYQQILGQGPKLLIQFQNNGVVDDSQLPKDRFSAERLKGVDSTLKIQPAKLEDSAVYLCASQGETQYFGPGTRLLVL.

CDR3 region: CASSWTSGGANEQFF. The CDR3, as DNA: TGTGCCAGCAGCTGGACTAGCGGGGGGGCCAATGAGCAGTTCTTC. This sequence joins TRBV7-2 and TRBJ2-1; 15 bases align to TRBD2. Per germline, CDR1 SGHTA and CDR2 FQGNSA. CDR3 length: 15 residues. V shed 4 bases and J 6 bases; nucleotides not matched to a gene: 1.

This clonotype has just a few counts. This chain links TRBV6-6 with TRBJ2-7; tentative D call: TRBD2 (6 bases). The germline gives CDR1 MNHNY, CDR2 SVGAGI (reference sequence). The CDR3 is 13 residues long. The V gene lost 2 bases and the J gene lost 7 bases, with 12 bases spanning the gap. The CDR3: CASSYEGSGEQYF. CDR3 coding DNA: TGTGCCAGCAGTTACGAGGGCAGCGGGGAGCAGTACTTC.

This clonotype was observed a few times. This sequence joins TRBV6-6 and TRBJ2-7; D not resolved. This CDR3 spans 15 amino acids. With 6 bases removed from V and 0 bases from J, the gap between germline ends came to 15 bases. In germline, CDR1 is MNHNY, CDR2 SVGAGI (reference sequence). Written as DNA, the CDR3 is TGTGCCAGCAGCAGAGATGCCACCACCTCCTACGAGCAGTACTTC. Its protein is CASSRDATTSYEQYF.

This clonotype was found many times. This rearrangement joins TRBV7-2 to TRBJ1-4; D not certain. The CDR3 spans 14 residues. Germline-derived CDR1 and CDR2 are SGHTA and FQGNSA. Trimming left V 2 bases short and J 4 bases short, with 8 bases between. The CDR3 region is CASSLKRFNEKLFF. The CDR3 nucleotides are TGTGCCAGCAGCTTAAAACGGTTTAATGAAAAACTGTTTTTT.

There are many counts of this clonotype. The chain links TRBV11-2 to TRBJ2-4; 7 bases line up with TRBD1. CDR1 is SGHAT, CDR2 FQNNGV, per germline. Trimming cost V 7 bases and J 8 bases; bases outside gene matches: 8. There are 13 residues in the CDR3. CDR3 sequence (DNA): TGTGCCAGCACCATGGGCACAGGGGACATTCAGTACTTC. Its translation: CASTMGTGDIQYF.

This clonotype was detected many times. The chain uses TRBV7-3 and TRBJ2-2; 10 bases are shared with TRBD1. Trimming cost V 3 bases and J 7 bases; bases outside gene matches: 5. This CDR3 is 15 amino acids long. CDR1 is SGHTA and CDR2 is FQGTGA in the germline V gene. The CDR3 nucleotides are TGTGCCAGCAGCTTGCGACAGGGGGCAGTCGGGGAGCTGTTTTTT. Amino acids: CASSLRQGAVGELFF.

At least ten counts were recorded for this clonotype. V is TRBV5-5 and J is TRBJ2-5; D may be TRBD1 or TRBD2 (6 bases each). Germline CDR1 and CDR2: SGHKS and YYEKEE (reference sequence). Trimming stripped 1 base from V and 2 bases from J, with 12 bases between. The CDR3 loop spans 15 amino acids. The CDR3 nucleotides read TGTGCCAGCAGCTTGACGAGGGGGGCTCAAGAGACCCAGTACTTC. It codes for CASSLTRGAQETQYF.

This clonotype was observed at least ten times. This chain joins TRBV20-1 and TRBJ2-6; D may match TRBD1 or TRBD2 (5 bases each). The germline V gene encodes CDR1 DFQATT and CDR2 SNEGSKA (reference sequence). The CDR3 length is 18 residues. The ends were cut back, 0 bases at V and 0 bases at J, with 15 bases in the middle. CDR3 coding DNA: TGCAGTGCTAGAGATCACCGGGACGGAAGCTCTGGGGCCAACGTCCTGACTTTC. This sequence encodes CSARDHRDGSSGANVLTF.

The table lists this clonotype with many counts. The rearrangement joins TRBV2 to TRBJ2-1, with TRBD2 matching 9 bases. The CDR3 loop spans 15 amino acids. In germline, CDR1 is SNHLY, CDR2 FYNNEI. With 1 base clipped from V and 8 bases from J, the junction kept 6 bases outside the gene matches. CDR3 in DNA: TGTGCCAGCAGTGAAGAAGCGGGAGGAACCGATGAGCAGTTCTTC. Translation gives CASSEEAGGTDEQFF.

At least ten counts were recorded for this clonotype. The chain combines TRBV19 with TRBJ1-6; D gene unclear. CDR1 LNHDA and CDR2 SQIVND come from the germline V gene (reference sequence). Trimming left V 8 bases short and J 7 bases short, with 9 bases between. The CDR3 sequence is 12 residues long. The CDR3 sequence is CASQGSNSPLHF. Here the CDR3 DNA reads TGTGCCAGTCAAGGGTCCAATTCACCCCTCCACTTT.

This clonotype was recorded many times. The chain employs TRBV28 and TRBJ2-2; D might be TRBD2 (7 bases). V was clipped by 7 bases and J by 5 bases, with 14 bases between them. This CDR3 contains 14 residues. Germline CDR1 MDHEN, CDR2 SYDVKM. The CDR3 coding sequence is TGTGCCAGCACACTAGGGGGGGTTACCGGGGAGCTGTTTTTT. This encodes CASTLGGVTGELFF.

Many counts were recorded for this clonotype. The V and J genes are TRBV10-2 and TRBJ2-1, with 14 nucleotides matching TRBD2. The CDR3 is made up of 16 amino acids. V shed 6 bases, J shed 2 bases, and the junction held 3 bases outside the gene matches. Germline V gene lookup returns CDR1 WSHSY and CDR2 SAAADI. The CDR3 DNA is TGCGCCAGCAGGGCGGGACTAGCGGGAGCCTACAATGAGCAGTTCTTC. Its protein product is CASRAGLAGAYNEQFF.